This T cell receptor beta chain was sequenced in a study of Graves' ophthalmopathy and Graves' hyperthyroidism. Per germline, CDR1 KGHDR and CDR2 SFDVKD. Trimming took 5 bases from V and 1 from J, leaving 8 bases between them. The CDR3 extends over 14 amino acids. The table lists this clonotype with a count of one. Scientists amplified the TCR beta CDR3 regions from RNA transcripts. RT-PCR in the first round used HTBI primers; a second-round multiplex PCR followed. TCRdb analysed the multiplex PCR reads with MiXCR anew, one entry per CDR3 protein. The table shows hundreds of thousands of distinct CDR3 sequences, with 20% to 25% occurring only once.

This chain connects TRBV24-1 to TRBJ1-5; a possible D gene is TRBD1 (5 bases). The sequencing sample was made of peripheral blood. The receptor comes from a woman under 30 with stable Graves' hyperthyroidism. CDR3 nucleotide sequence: TGTGCCACCAGTGCCAGGGACAGCAATCAGCCCCAGCATTTT. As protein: CATSARDSNQPQHF.